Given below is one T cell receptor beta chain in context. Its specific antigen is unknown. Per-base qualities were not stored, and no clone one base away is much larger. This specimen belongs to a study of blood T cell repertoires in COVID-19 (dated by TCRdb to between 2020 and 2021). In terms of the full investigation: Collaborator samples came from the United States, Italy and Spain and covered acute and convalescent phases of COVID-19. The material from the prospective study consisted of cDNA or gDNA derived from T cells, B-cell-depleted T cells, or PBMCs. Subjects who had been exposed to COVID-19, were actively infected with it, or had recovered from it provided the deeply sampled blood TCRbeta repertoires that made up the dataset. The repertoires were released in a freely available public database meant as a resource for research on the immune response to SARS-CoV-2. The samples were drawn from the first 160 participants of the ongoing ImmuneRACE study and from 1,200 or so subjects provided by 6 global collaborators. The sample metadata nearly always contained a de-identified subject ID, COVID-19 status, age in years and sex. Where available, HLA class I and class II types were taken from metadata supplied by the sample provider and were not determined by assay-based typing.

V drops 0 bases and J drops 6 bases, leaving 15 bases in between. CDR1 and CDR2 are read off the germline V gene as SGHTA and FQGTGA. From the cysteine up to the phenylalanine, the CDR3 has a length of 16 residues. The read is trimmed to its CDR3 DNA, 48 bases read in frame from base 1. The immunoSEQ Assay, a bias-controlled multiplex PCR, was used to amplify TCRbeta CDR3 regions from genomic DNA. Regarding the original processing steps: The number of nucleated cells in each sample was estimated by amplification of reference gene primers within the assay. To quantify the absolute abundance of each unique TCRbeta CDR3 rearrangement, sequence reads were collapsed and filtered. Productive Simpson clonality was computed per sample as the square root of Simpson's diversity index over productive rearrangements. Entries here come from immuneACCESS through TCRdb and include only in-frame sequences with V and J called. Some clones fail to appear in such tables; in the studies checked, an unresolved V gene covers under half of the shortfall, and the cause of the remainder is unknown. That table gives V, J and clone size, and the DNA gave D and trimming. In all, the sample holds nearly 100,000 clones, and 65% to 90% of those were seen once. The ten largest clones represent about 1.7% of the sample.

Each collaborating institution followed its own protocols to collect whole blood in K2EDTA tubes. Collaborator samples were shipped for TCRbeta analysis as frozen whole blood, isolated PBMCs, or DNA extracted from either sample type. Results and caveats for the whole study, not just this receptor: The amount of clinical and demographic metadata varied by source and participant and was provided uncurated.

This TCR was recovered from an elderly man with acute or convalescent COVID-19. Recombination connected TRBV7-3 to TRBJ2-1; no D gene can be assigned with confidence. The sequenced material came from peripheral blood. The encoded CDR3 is CASSLTAPSSPNEQFF. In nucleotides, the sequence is TGTGCCAGCAGCTTAACCGCGCCGAGTAGTCCCAATGAGCAGTTCTTC.